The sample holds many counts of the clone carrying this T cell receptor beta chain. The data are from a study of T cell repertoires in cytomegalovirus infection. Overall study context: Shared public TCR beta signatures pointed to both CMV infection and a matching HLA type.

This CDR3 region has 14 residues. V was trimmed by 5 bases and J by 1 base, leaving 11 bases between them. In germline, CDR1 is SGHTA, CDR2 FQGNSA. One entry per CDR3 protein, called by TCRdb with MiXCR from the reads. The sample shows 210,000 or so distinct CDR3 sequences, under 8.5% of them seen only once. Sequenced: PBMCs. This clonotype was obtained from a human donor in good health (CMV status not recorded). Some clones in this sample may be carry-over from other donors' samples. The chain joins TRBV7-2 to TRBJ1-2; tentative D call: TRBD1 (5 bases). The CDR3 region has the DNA TGTGCCAGCAGCCAGGACATCGATAACTATGGCTACACCTTC. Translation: CASSQDIDNYGYTF.